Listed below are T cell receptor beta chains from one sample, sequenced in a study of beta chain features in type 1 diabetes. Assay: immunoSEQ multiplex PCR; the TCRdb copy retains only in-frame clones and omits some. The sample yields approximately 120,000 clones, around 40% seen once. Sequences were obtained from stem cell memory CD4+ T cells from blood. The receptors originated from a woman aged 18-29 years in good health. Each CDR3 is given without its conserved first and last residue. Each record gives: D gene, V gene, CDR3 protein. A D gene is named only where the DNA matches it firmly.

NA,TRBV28,ATSLGVGQPQH
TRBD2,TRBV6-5,ASSRLGTGGETQY
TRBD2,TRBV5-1,ASRGLAVYNEQF
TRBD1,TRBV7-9,ASSPRQGASTEAF
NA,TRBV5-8,ASSQFASYSPGNTIY
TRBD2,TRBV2,ASSEAPTSGLTQY
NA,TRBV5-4,ASSLWGLYNEQF
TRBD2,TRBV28,ASSPQTSGRAETQY
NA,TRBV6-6,ASSYPGSQTTYEQY
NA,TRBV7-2,ASESAPVADEQF
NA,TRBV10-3,AIRTPNNEQF
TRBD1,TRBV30,AWDGQGVSGTIY
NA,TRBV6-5,ASSYLDSLNYGYT
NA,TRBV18,ASSPTHRDTEAF
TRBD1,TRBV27,ASSTGQGNTEAF
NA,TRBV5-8,ASSEIYRRVNQPQH
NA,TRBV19,ASTARDMSADTQY
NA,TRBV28,ASSPWTVGDTEAF
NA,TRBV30,AWSRKTWNEQF
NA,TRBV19,ATAGSASGNTIY
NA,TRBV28,ASRARYEQY